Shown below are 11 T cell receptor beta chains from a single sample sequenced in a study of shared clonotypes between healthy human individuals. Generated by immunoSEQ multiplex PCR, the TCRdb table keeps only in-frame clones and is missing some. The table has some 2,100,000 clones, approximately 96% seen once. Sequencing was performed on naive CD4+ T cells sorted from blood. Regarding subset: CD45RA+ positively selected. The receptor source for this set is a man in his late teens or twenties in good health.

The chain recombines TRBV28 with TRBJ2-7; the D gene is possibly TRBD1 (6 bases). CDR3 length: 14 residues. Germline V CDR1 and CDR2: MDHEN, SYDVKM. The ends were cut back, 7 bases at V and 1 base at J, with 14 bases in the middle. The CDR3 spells CASTRGSSSYEQYF. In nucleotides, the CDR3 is TGTGCCAGCACTAGGGGGTCGTCTTCCTACGAGCAGTACTTC.

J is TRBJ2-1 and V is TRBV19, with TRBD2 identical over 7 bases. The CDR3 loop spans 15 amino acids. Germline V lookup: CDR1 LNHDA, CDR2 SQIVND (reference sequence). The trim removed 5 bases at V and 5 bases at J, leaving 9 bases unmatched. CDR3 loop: CASSPKTSRHNEQFF. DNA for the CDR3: TGTGCCAGTAGTCCAAAGACTAGCCGCCACAATGAGCAGTTCTTC.

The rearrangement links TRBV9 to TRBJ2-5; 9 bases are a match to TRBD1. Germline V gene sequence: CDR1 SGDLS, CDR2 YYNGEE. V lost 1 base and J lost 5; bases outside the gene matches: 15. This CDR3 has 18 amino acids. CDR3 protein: CASSVSPPGTGRGETQYF. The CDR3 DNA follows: TGTGCCAGCAGCGTATCACCCCCCGGGACAGGGAGGGGTGAGACCCAGTACTTC.

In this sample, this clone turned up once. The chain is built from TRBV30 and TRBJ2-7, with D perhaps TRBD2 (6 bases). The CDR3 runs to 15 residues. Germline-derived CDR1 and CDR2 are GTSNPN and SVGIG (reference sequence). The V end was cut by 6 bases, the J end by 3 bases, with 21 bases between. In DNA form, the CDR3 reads TGTGCCTGCCTTCCCCAAGGGACTCCAGGCTACGAGCAGTACTTC. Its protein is CACLPQGTPGYEQYF.

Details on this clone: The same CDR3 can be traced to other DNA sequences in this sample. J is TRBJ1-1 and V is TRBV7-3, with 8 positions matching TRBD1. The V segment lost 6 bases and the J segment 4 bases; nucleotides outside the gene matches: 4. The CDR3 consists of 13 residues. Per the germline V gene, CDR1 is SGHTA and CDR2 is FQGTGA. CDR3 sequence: CASSSDRGTEAFF. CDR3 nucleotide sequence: TGTGCCAGCAGTTCTGACAGGGGCACTGAAGCTTTCTTT.

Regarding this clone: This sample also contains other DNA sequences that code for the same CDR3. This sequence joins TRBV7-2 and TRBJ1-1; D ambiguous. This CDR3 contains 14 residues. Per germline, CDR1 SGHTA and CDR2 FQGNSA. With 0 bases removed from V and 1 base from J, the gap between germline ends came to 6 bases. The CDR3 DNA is TGTGCCAGCAGCTTAGCGCTTGGGAACACTGAAGCTTTCTTT. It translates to CASSLALGNTEAFF.

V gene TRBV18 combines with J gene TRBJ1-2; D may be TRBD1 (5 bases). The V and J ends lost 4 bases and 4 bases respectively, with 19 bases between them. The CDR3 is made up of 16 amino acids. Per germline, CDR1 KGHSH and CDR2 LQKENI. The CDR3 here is CASSLRRNRDAYGYTF. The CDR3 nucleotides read TGTGCCAGCTCACTTAGAAGAAACCGGGACGCCTATGGCTACACCTTC.

In DNA, the CDR3 is TGTGCCAGCAGCCAGGGAGAATGGGGCGCCCCTAATGAAAAACTGTTTTTT. It specifies CASSQGEWGAPNEKLFF. The chain joins TRBV4-2 to TRBJ1-4, with a tentative D call TRBD1 (5 bases). CDR3 length: 17 residues. Germline CDR1 LGHNA, CDR2 YNFKEQ. Trimming shortened V by 3 bases and J by 3 bases, and 17 bases separated the two germline ends.

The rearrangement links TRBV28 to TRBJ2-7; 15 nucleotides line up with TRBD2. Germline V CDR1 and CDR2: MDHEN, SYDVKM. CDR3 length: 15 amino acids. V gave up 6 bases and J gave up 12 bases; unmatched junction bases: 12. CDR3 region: CASRPPGLAGGPPYF. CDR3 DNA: TGTGCCAGCAGACCCCCGGGACTAGCGGGGGGACCCCCGTACTTC.

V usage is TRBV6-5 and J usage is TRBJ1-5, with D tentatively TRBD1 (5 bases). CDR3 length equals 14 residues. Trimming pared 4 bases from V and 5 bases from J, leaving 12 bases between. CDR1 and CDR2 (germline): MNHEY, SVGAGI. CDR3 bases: TGTGCCAGCAGTTCCAGACAGAGCTATCAGCCCCAGCATTTT. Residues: CASSSRQSYQPQHF.

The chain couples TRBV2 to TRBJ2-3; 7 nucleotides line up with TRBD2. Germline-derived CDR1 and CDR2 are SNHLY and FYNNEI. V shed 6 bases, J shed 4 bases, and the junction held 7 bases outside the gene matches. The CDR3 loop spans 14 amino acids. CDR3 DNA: TGTGCCAGCAGGCCCTGGGGGGGAGCAGATACGCAGTATTTT. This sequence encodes CASRPWGGADTQYF. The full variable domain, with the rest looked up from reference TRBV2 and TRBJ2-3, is EPEVTQTPSHQVTQMGQEVILRCVPISNHLYFYWYRQILGQKVEFLVSFYNNEISEKSEIFDDQFSVERPDGSNFTLKIRSTKLEDSAMYFCASRPWGGADTQYFGPGTRLTVL.